Below are 14 T cell receptor beta chains sequenced from a single sample in a study of control samples from healthy donors and cancer patients. Measured with immunoSEQ multiplex PCR; TCRdb has only the in-frame clones, and not every one. The sample yields 230,000 or so clones, around 94% seen once. The sample comprised blood. These receptors were obtained from a man between 50 and 59 years old in good health.

The chain recombines TRBV6-1 with TRBJ2-7; D is unclear. The V end lost 3 bases, the J end lost 4 bases, and 7 bases lay between the germline ends. There are 12 residues in the CDR3. CDR1 is MNHNS, CDR2 SASEGT, per germline. In DNA, the CDR3 is TGTGCCAGCAGTGACAGGTATTACGAGCAGTACGTC. Encoded protein: CASSDRYYEQYV.

CDR3 sequence (DNA): TGCAGCGTTGGAGGGGGCGTTTTGAGCTCCTACAATGAGCAGTTCTTC. Translation: CSVGGGVLSSYNEQFF. The chain employs TRBV29-1 and TRBJ2-1, with TRBD1 matching over 7 bases. The CDR3 loop spans 16 amino acids. After removal of 4 bases from V and 0 bases from J, the junction contained 9 bases not matched to a gene. Looked up from germline, CDR1 is SQVTM and CDR2 is ANQGSEA.

The V call is TRBV6-5, the J call TRBJ2-6, with a tentative D call TRBD1 (5 bases). The germline V and J ends were trimmed by 5 bases and 4 bases, with 12 bases remaining between them. The CDR3 loop spans 15 amino acids. Germline V gives CDR1 MNHEY, CDR2 SVGAGI. DNA for the CDR3: TGTGCCAGCAGTATTTCAGGGCCCGGGGCCAACGTCCTGACTTTC. Protein product: CASSISGPGANVLTF.

V and J are TRBV6-5 and TRBJ1-2, with D possibly TRBD1 on 6 matching bases. The V end lost 6 bases, the J end lost 7 bases, and 18 bases lay between the germline ends. The germline CDR1 and CDR2 sequences are MNHEY and SVGAGI. The CDR3 extends over 14 amino acids. The CDR3, as DNA: TGTGCCAGCAGGTTGGGGCCGGGACAAGGTGGCTACACCTTC. It translates to CASRLGPGQGGYTF.

V and J are TRBV5-4 and TRBJ2-3; 8 bases fit TRBD2. The V and J ends lost 3 bases and 5 bases, in that order; junction bases with no gene match: 14. The CDR3 extends over 17 amino acids. Germline CDR1 is SGHNT and CDR2 is YYREEE (reference sequence). CDR3 nucleotide sequence: TGTGCCAGCAGCTCTCCCGGGAGCGGGGGTGGTGTAGATACGCAGTATTTT. Translation gives CASSSPGSGGGVDTQYF.

The chain joins TRBV5-1 to TRBJ2-6, with D possibly TRBD1 on 6 matching bases. Germline V gene data show CDR1 as SGHRS and CDR2 as YFSETQ. The CDR3 contains 16 residues. Trimming took off 2 bases at V and 1 base at J, with 10 bases between the two ends. The DNA of the CDR3 is TGCGCCAGCAGCTTAGGGGGAAGGTCTGGGGCCAACGTCCTGACTTTC. The encoded protein is CASSLGGRSGANVLTF.

The chain recombines TRBV30 with TRBJ2-7, with D unresolved. With 5 bases removed from V and 3 bases from J, the gap between germline ends came to 11 bases. The CDR3 extends over 12 amino acids. Germline CDR1 GTSNPN, CDR2 SVGIG (reference sequence). DNA for the CDR3: TGTGCCTGGGGCGGAACACTCTACGAGCAGTACTTC. This translates into CAWGGTLYEQYF.

The chain combines TRBV5-6 with TRBJ1-5; the match to TRBD1 covers 9 bases. CDR1 SGHDT and CDR2 YYEEEE come from the germline V gene. J was trimmed by 6 bases and V by 5 bases; bases with no gene match: 6. This CDR3 has 14 amino acids. Here the CDR3 DNA reads TGTGCCAGCAGTCCCGGGACAGGGACTCAGCCCCAGCATTTT. This translates into CASSPGTGTQPQHF.

The chain combines TRBV7-9 with TRBJ1-5; maybe TRBD1 (5 bases). V shed 5 bases and J shed 4 bases, with 21 bases lying between them. This CDR3 region has 17 residues. The germline gives CDR1 SEHNR, CDR2 FQNEAQ (reference sequence). This chain's CDR3 is CASSRDAGGILNQPQHF. The DNA of the CDR3 is TGTGCCAGCAGCCGGGACGCTGGGGGGATACTTAATCAGCCCCAGCATTTT.

The rearrangement joins TRBV5-4 to TRBJ1-1; D is uncertain. CDR1 and CDR2 (germline): SGHNT, YYREEE (reference sequence). V dropped 2 bases and J dropped 1 base, with 9 bases sitting between them. This CDR3 comprises 14 residues. The CDR3 nucleotides read TGTGCCAGCAGCTTCGTGGAGAGGAACACTGAAGCTTTCTTT. Translated, it gives CASSFVERNTEAFF.

J is TRBJ2-7 and V is TRBV5-1; D remains unclear. V lost 2 bases to trimming and J lost 3 bases, with 6 bases between them. Germline assignment: CDR1 SGHRS and CDR2 YFSETQ. CDR3 length: 12 amino acids. CDR3 region: CASSFDNYEQYF. For the CDR3, the DNA is TGCGCCAGCAGCTTCGACAACTACGAGCAGTACTTC.

This clone was observed once. This chain uses TRBV12-5 with TRBJ2-3; a weak D match, TRBD1 (6 bases). Trimming removed 6 bases at V and 0 bases at J, with 22 bases between. Germline CDR1 and CDR2: LGHNT and FRNRAP. The CDR3 contains 18 residues. The CDR3 DNA follows: TGTGCTAGTGGCGCCGCCGGGACACCAACCTTTAGCACAGATACGCAGTATTTT. This sequence encodes CASGAAGTPTFSTDTQYF.

The rearrangement links TRBV19 to TRBJ1-5, with 9 bases lining up with TRBD1. CDR1 is LNHDA and CDR2 is SQIVND in the germline V gene (reference sequence). CDR3 length equals 14 residues. V shed 1 base, J shed 6 bases, and the junction held 1 base outside the gene matches. CDR3 sequence: CASSIGQGVQPQHF. The CDR3 coding sequence is TGTGCCAGTAGTATAGGACAGGGGGTTCAGCCCCAGCATTTT.

This sequence joins TRBV7-2 and TRBJ1-1; 9 bases are a match to TRBD1. Unmatched junction bases numbered 11, after V lost 5 bases and J lost 4 bases. The CDR3 is 16 amino acids. The germline V gene encodes CDR1 SGHTA and CDR2 FQGNSA. The CDR3 nucleotides read TGTGCCAGCAGCCACTACAGGGGGCAAGTAGTCACTGAAGCTTTCTTT. Translated, it gives CASSHYRGQVVTEAFF.